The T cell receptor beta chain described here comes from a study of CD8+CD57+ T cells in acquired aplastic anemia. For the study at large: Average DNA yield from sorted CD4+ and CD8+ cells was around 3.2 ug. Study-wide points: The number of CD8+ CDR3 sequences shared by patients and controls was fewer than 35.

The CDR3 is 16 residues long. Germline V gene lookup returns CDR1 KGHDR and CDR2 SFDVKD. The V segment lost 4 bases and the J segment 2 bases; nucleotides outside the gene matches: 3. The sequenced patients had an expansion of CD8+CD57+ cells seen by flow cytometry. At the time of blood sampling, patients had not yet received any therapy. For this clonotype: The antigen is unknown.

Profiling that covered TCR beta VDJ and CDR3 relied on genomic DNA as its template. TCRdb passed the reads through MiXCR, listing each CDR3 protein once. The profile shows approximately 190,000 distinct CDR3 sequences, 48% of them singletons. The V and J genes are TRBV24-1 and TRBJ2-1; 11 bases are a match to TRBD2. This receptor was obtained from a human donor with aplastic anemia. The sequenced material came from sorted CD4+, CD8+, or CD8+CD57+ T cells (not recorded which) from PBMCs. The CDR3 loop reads CATSDPSGRTYNEQFF. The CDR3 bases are TGTGCCACCAGTGACCCTAGCGGGAGGACCTACAATGAGCAGTTCTTC.